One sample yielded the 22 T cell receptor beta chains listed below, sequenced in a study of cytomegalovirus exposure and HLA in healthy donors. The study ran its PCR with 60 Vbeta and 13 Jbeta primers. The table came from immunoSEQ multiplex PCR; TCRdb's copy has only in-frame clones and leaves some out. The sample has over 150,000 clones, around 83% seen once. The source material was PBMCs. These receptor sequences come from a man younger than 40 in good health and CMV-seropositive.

The CDR3 DNA is TGTGCCAGCAGTCGATGGGACAGCCAAGAGACCCAGTACTTC. Its translation: CASSRWDSQETQYF. This chain uses TRBV6-6 with TRBJ2-5; 7 nucleotides align to TRBD1. Looked up from germline, CDR1 is MNHNY and CDR2 is SVGAGI (reference sequence). The V segment lost 5 bases and the J segment 1 base; nucleotides outside the gene matches: 4. The CDR3 loop spans 14 amino acids.

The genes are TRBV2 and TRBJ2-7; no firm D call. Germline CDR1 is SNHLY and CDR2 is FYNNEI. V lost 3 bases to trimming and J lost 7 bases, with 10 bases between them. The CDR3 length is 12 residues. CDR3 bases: TGTGCCAGCAGTGACAATAAACGGGAGCAGTACTTC. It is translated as CASSDNKREQYF.

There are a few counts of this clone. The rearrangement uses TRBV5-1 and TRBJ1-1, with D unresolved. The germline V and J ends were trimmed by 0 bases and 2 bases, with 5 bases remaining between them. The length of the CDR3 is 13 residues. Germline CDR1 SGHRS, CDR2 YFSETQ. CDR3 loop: CASSLDPNTEAFF. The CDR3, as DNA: TGCGCCAGCAGCTTGGATCCAAACACTGAAGCTTTCTTT.

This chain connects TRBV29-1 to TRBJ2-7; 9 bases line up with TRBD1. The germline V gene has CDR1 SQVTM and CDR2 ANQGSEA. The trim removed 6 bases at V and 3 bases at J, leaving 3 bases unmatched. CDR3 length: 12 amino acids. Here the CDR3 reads CSVLGQGYEQYF. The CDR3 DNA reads TGCAGCGTCCTGGGACAGGGCTACGAGCAGTACTTC.

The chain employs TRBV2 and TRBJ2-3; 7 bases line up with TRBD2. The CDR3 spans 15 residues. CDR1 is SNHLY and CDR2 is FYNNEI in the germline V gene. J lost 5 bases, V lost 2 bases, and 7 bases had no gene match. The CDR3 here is CASSELGGWQDTQYF. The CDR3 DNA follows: TGTGCCAGCAGTGAATTGGGGGGGTGGCAAGATACGCAGTATTTT.

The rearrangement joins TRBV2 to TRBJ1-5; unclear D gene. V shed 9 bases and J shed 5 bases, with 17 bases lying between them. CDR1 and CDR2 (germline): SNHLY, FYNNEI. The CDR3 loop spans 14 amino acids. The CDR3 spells CASGPRQADQPQHF. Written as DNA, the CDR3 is TGTGCCAGTGGGCCGCGTCAGGCAGATCAGCCCCAGCATTTT.

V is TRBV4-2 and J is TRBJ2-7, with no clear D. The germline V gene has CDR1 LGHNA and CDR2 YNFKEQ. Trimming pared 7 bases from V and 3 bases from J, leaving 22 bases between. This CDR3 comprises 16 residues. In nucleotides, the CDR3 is TGTGCCAGCATCCTAAACTCGCGTGAATTGTGCTACGAGCAGTACTTC. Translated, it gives CASILNSRELCYEQYF.

In DNA, the CDR3 is TGTGCCAGTAGTATCGGGACAGGGCCGACTCTCACAGATACGCAGTATTTT. It codes for CASSIGTGPTLTDTQYF. This chain connects TRBV19 to TRBJ2-3; 9 nucleotides agree with TRBD1. The CDR3 extends over 17 amino acids. Per germline, CDR1 LNHDA and CDR2 SQIVND (reference sequence). The ends lost 3 bases at V and 2 bases at J; junction bases unmatched: 9.

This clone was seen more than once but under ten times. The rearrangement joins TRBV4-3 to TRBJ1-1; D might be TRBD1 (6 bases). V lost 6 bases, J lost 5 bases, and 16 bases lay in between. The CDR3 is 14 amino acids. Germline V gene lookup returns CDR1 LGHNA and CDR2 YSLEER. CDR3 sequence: CASRQHREKTEAFF. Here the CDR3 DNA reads TGCGCCAGCAGGCAACACAGGGAGAAGACTGAAGCTTTCTTT.

This chain's CDR3 is CASSLLRGYEQYF. Here the CDR3 DNA reads TGCGCCAGCAGTCTCCTCCGGGGCTACGAGCAGTACTTC. The genes are TRBV5-1 and TRBJ2-7, with D tentatively TRBD2 (5 bases). Trimming stripped 5 bases from V and 3 bases from J, with 12 bases between. The length of the CDR3 is 13 residues. Germline loops: CDR1 SGHRS, CDR2 YFSETQ. Looking up the rest from reference TRBV5-1 and TRBJ2-7 gives the full variable domain: KAGVTQTPRYLIKTRGQQVTLSCSPISGHRSVSWYQQTPGQGLQFLFEYFSETQRNKGNFPGRFSGRQFSNSRSEMNVSTLELGDSALYLCASSLLRGYEQYFGPGTRLTVT.

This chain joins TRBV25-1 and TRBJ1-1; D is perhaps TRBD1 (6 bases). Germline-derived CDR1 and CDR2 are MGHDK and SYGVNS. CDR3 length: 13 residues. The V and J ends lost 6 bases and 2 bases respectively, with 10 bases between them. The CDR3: CASSRTVNTEAFF. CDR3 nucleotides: TGTGCCAGCAGCCGGACAGTAAACACTGAAGCTTTCTTT.

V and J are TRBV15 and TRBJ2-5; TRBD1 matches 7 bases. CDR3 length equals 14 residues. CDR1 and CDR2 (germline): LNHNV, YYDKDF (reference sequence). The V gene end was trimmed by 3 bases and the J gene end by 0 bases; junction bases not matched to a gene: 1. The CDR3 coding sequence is TGTGCCACCAGCAGGGGACAGAACCAAGAGACCCAGTACTTC. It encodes CATSRGQNQETQYF.

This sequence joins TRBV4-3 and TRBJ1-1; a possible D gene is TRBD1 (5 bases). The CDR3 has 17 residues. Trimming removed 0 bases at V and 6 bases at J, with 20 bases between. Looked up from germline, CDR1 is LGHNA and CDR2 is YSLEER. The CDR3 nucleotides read TGCGCCAGCAGCCAAGATCGGGGGTACTCTACGCCCCCTGAAGCTTTCTTT. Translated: CASSQDRGYSTPPEAFF.

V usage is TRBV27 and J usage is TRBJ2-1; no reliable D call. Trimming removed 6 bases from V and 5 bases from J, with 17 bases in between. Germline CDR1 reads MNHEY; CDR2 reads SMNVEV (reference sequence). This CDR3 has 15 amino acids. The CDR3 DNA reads TGTGCCAGCAGATTAAGCAAGAGCGCGAACAATGAGCAGTTCTTC. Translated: CASRLSKSANNEQFF.

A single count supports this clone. The CDR3 bases are TGTGCCAGCTCACCATCGGGACAGGGGTCTCCTGGAAACACCATATATTTT. It codes for CASSPSGQGSPGNTIYF. The V and J genes are TRBV18 and TRBJ1-3; TRBD1 matches 10 bases. Trimming took 2 bases from V and 2 from J; bases not matched to a gene: 6. This CDR3 has 17 amino acids. Per the germline V gene, CDR1 is KGHSH and CDR2 is LQKENI.

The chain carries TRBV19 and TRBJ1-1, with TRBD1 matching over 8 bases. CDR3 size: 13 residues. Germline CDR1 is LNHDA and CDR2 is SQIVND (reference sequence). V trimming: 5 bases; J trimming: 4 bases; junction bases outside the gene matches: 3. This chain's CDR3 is CASSSDRGTEAFF. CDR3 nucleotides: TGTGCCAGTAGTTCAGACAGGGGCACTGAAGCTTTCTTT.

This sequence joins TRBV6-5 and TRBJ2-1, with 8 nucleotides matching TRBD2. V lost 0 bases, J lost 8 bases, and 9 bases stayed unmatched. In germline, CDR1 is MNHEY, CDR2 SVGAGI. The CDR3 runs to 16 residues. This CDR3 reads CASSYSRVAGGDEQFF. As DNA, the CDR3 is TGTGCCAGCAGTTACTCGAGAGTGGCGGGAGGCGATGAGCAGTTCTTC.

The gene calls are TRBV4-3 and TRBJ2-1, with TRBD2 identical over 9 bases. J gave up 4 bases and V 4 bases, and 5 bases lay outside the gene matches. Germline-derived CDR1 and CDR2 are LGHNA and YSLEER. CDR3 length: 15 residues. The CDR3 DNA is TGCGCCAGCAGCCGCCCTAGCGGGGATTACAATGAGCAGTTCTTC. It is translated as CASSRPSGDYNEQFF.

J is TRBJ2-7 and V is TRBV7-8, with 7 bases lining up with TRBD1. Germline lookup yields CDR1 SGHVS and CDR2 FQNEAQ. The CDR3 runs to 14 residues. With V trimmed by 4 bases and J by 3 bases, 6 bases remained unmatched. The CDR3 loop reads CASSSSGDSYEQYV. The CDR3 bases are TGTGCCAGCAGCTCGTCCGGGGACAGCTACGAGCAGTACGTC.

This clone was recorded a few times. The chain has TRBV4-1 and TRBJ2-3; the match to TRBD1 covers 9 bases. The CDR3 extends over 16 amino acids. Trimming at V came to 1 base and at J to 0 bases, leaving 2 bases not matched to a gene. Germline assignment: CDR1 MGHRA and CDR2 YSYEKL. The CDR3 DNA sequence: TGCGCCAGCAGCCAAGGACAGGGGGTGAGCACAGATACGCAGTATTTT. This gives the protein CASSQGQGVSTDTQYF.

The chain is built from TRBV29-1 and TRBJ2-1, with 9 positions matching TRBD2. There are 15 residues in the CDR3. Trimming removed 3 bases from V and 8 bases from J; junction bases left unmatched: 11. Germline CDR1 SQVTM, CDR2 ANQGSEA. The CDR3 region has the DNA TGCAGCGTTGAGGGGCGGGAGGGCCTTTGGGATGAGCAGTTCTTC. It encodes CSVEGREGLWDEQFF.

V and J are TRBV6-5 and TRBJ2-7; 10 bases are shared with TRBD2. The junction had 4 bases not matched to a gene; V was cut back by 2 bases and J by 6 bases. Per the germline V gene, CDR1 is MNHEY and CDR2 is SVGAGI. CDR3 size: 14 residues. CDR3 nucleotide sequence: TGTGCCAGCAGTTACAGAGCGGGAGGGCTCGAGCAGTACTTC. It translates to CASSYRAGGLEQYF.